This T cell receptor beta chain was recorded in a study of blood T cell repertoires in COVID-19. In the study overall: Whether acute or convalescent, the COVID-19 samples came from the United States, Italy and Spain. Sources were T cells, B-cell-depleted T cells, or PBMCs; the material itself was cDNA or gDNA.

The method was immunoSEQ multiplex PCR; TCRdb's version includes in-frame clones alone and lacks a portion of them. The sample yields roughly 350,000 clones, more than 75% seen once. There are 15 residues in the CDR3. Looked up from germline, CDR1 is SGHNT and CDR2 is YYREEE (reference sequence). Trimming stripped 5 bases from V and 3 bases from J, with 14 bases between. This sequence was found in a woman aged 50 to 60 with active or convalescent COVID-19. The sequencing sample was made of peripheral blood. The chain is built from TRBV5-4 and TRBJ2-2; weak D call: TRBD1 (6 bases). CDR3 sequence (DNA): TGTGCCAGCAGAGCCGGGACACGGGACACCGGGGAGCTGTTTTTT. Translation gives CASRAGTRDTGELFF.